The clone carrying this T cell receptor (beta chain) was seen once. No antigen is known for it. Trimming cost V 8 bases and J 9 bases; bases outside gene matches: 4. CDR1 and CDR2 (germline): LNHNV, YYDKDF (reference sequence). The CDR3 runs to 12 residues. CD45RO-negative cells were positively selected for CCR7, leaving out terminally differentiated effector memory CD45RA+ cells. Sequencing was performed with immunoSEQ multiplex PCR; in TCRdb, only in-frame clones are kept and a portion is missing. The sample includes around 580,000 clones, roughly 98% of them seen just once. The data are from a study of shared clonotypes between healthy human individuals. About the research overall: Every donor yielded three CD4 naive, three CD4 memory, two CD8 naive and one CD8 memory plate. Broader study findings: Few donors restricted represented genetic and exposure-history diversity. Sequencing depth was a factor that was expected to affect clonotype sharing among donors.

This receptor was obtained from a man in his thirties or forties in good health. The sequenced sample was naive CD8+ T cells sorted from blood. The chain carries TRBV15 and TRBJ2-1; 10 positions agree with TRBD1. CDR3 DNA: TGTGCCACCCAGGGACAGGGGAGTGAGCAGTTCTTC. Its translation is CATQGQGSEQFF. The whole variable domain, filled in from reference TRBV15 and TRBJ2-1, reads DAMVIQNPRYQVTQFGKPVTLSCSQTLNHNVMYWYQQKSSQAPKLLFHYYDKDFNNEADTPDNFQSRRPNTSFCFLDIRSPGLGDTAMYLCATQGQGSEQFFGPGTRLTVL.